These 17 T cell receptor beta chains originate from one sample sequenced in a study of CD8 T cells in Susac syndrome. RNA totalling roughly 0.45 to 1 ug underwent reverse transcription with random hexamers. TCRdb ran MiXCR on the immunoSEQ multiplex PCR reads and lists one entry per CDR3 protein. The profile shows tens of thousands of distinct CDR3 sequences, 90% to 95% of them singletons. The specimen sequenced was CD8+ T cells from PBMCs. These receptors were obtained from a human donor in good health.

The rearrangement joins TRBV6-2 or TRBV6-3 to TRBJ1-2; D unclear. V dropped 4 bases and J dropped 2 bases, with 11 bases sitting between them. Germline lookup yields CDR1 MNHEY and CDR2 SVGEGT. The CDR3 runs 14 residues. The CDR3 DNA reads TGTGCCAGCAGTTTGCAAGGGTCCAACTATGGCTACACCTTC. It translates to CASSLQGSNYGYTF.

This clonotype was seen just once. J is TRBJ1-5 and V is TRBV20-1, with a weak D call TRBD1 (5 bases). The V and J ends lost 4 bases and 0 bases respectively, with 16 bases between them. The CDR3 runs to 16 residues. CDR1 is DFQATT and CDR2 is SNEGSKA in the germline V gene (reference sequence). In DNA form, the CDR3 reads TGCAGTGCTAAAAACCGGGACGGCTATAGCAATCAGCCCCAGCATTTT. Amino acids: CSAKNRDGYSNQPQHF.

The chain's CDR3 is CASSLGPSSGANVLTF. The CDR3 DNA is TGTGCCAGCAGCTTAGGACCCTCCTCTGGGGCCAACGTCCTGACTTTC. This sequence joins TRBV7-2 and TRBJ2-6; no clear D. CDR1 SGHTA and CDR2 FQGNSA come from the germline V gene. Trimming stripped 1 base from V and 0 bases from J, with 7 bases between. The CDR3 contains 16 residues.

The chain has TRBV7-9 and TRBJ2-1; D may be TRBD1 or TRBD2 (5 bases each). This CDR3 region has 15 residues. V gave up 5 bases and J gave up 8 bases, with 19 bases separating them. Germline CDR1 SEHNR, CDR2 FQNEAQ (reference sequence). This chain's CDR3 is CASSAVGLGVYEQFF. CDR3 in DNA: TGTGCCAGCAGCGCGGTCGGTCTGGGGGTCTATGAGCAGTTCTTC.

V gene TRBV4-1 combines with J gene TRBJ2-5, with TRBD1 as a possible D gene (7 bases). Germline V gene data show CDR1 as MGHRA and CDR2 as YSYEKL. Trimming shortened V by 1 base and J by 2 bases, and 14 bases separated the two germline ends. The CDR3 spans 16 residues. The CDR3: CASSQVQGGPQETQYF. CDR3 bases: TGCGCCAGCAGCCAAGTCCAGGGGGGCCCACAAGAGACCCAGTACTTC.

The chain has TRBV30 and TRBJ2-1; no clear D gene. The germline V gene encodes CDR1 GTSNPN and CDR2 SVGIG (reference sequence). This CDR3 contains 11 residues. The CDR3 sequence is CAFGGINEQFF. The CDR3, as DNA: TGTGCTTTCGGCGGAATTAATGAGCAGTTCTTC.

This clonotype was seen a single time. The V and J genes are TRBV20-1 and TRBJ2-1, with D unresolved. Trimming stripped 5 bases from V and 4 bases from J, with 12 bases between. This CDR3 has 13 amino acids. Germline V gene data show CDR1 as DFQATT and CDR2 as SNEGSKA (reference sequence). In DNA form, the CDR3 reads TGCAGTGCTTTCAGACAAAATTACAATGAGCAGTTCTTC. Its translation: CSAFRQNYNEQFF.

This sequence joins TRBV6-5 and TRBJ1-1; maybe TRBD1 (5 bases). Trimming removed 8 bases at V and 3 bases at J, with 10 bases between. CDR1 MNHEY and CDR2 SVGAGI come from the germline V gene. The length of the CDR3 is 12 residues. The CDR3 sequence is CASGASYTEAFF. As DNA, the CDR3 is TGTGCCAGCGGGGCATCCTACACTGAAGCTTTCTTT.

This sequence joins TRBV6-1 and TRBJ2-7; D is possibly TRBD2 (5 bases). The CDR3 is 11 residues long. Germline CDR1 is MNHNS and CDR2 is SASEGT. V lost 7 bases and J lost 6, with 10 bases in between. As DNA, the CDR3 is TGTGCCAGCAAGGAGGTCGCCGAGCAGTACGTC. As protein: CASKEVAEQYV.

The chain has TRBV21-1 and TRBJ1-2. TRBV21-1 is an annotated pseudogene. This CDR3 comprises 14 residues. The CDR3 coding sequence is TGTGCCAGCAGCAAAGTCCCAGGTTCCTATGGCTACACCTTC. Translating gives CASSKVPGSYGYTF.

The V call is TRBV6-5, the J call TRBJ1-5, with a weak D call TRBD1 (6 bases). Germline-derived CDR1 and CDR2 are MNHEY and SVGAGI. CDR3 length equals 18 residues. Trimming shortened V by 2 bases and J by 4 bases, and 21 bases separated the two germline ends. The CDR3 DNA is TGTGCCAGCAGTTACCCCCGGCCCGCACAGGGCCCTAATCAGCCCCAGCATTTT. It translates to CASSYPRPAQGPNQPQHF.

The rearrangement links TRBV6-2 or TRBV6-3 to TRBJ2-1; D not certain. Per the germline V gene, CDR1 is MNHEY and CDR2 is SVGEGT. This CDR3 region has 13 residues. V dropped 7 bases and J dropped 6 bases, with 13 bases sitting between them. The DNA for the CDR3 is TGTGCCAGCACCGCGGTTGGCGTCAATGAGCAGTTCTTC. Encoded protein: CASTAVGVNEQFF.

The chain links TRBV3-1 to TRBJ1-1, with D unresolved. This CDR3 has 14 amino acids. The V end lost 0 bases, the J end lost 7 bases, and 12 bases lay between the germline ends. The germline V gene has CDR1 LGHDT and CDR2 YNNKEL (reference sequence). CDR3 nucleotide sequence: TGTGCCAGCAGCCAAGACAGGCTAAGCCTTGAAGCTTTCTTT. It is translated as CASSQDRLSLEAFF.

The chain employs TRBV9 and TRBJ2-2; 7 positions agree with TRBD2. V dropped 9 bases and J dropped 4; count of bases not matched to a gene: 6. Germline V CDR1 and CDR2: SGDLS, YYNGEE. The CDR3 sequence is 13 residues long. The CDR3 sequence: CATGGSGTGELFF. The CDR3 region has the DNA TGTGCCACGGGGGGATCAGGCACCGGGGAGCTGTTTTTT. The entire variable domain, with the rest obtained from reference TRBV9 and TRBJ2-2, is as follows: DSGVTQTPKHLITATGQRVTLRCSPRSGDLSVYWYQQSLDQGLQFLIQYYNGEERAKGNILERFSAQQFPDLHSELNLSSLELGDSALYFCATGGSGTGELFFGEGSRLTVL.

The chain uses TRBV27 and TRBJ1-1; 7 positions match TRBD1. CDR3 length: 13 amino acids. Trimming at V came to 0 bases and at J to 7 bases, leaving 2 bases not matched to a gene. CDR1 MNHEY and CDR2 SMNVEV come from the germline V gene (reference sequence). CDR3 loop: CASSLSRTGEAFF. In DNA form, the CDR3 reads TGTGCCAGCAGTTTATCGCGGACAGGTGAAGCTTTCTTT.

The sample holds a few counts of this clonotype. This chain connects TRBV6-1 to TRBJ2-1; no definite D call. V lost 5 bases to trimming and J lost 9 bases, with 8 bases between them. Germline CDR1 reads MNHNS; CDR2 reads SASEGT. The CDR3 runs to 11 residues. CDR3: CASSSGTEQFF. The CDR3 coding sequence is TGTGCCAGCAGTAGTGGAACTGAGCAGTTCTTC.

The V and J genes are TRBV27 and TRBJ1-1; 11 bases are a match to TRBD1. V dropped 8 bases and J dropped 2; count of bases not matched to a gene: 13. This CDR3 spans 17 amino acids. Germline V gene sequence: CDR1 MNHEY, CDR2 SMNVEV (reference sequence). CDR3 bases: TGTGCCAGCCGCGAGCCGGGGACAGGGGGTAGAAACACTGAAGCTTTCTTT. This codes for CASREPGTGGRNTEAFF.